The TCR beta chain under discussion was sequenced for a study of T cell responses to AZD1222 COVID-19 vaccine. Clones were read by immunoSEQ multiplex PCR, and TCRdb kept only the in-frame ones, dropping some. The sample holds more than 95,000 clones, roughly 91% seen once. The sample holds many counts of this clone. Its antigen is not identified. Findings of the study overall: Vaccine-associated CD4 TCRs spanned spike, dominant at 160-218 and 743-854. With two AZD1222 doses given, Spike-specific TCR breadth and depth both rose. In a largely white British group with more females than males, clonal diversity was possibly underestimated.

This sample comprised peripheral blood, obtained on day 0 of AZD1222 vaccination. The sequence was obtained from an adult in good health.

The chain's CDR3 is CSVDSSTDTQYF. CDR3 bases: TGCAGCGTTGATTCCAGCACAGATACGCAGTATTTT. This chain connects TRBV29-1 to TRBJ2-3; D not certain. The CDR3 is 12 amino acids. Trimming removed 3 bases from V and 0 bases from J, with 4 bases in between. Germline-derived CDR1 and CDR2 are SQVTM and ANQGSEA.